Below are 32 T cell receptor beta chains sequenced from a single sample in a study of T cell responses to AZD1222 COVID-19 vaccine. The data were produced by immunoSEQ multiplex PCR, yet TCRdb's version contains in-frame clones alone and is incomplete. Of 150,000 to 180,000 clones in the sample, less than 90% were seen once. Here the sequenced sample was peripheral blood, taken on day 0 of AZD1222 vaccination. These receptors all stem from an adult in good health.

The chain uses TRBV5-1 and TRBJ2-1, with 10 nucleotides matching TRBD2. V was pared by 0 bases and J by 9 bases, with 6 bases of the junction left unmatched. This CDR3 comprises 15 residues. Germline assignment: CDR1 SGHRS and CDR2 YFSETQ. CDR3 nucleotide sequence: TGCGCCAGCAGCTTGGCTCAAGCGGGGGGGATTGAGCAGTTCTTC. Encoded protein: CASSLAQAGGIEQFF.

The genes are TRBV3-1 (or the pseudogene TRBV3-2) and TRBJ2-7; D may be TRBD1 or TRBD2 (6 bases each). Germline CDR1 reads LGHDT; CDR2 reads YNNKEL (reference sequence). The CDR3 covers 13 residues. Trimming took 5 bases from V and 2 from J, leaving 10 bases between them. The CDR3 nucleotides are TGTGCCAGCAGCAAGGGGGGAACCTACGAGCAGTACTTC. As protein: CASSKGGTYEQYF.

The chain uses TRBV9 and TRBJ2-7, with 8 bases that match TRBD1. The CDR3 is 15 residues long. After removal of 0 bases from V and 1 base from J, the junction contained 3 bases not matched to a gene. In germline, CDR1 is SGDLS, CDR2 YYNGEE. The CDR3 reads CASSVEGQGSYEQYF. CDR3 nucleotides: TGTGCCAGCAGCGTAGAAGGACAGGGTTCCTACGAGCAGTACTTC.

This clone was counted a single time. This sequence joins TRBV24-1 and TRBJ2-5; D remains unclear. The CDR3 is 15 residues long. The V end lost 4 bases, the J end lost 2 bases, and 13 bases lay between the germline ends. Germline V lookup: CDR1 KGHDR, CDR2 SFDVKD. CDR3 residues: CATSEPNLGQETQYF. The DNA for the CDR3 is TGTGCCACCAGTGAGCCAAACCTGGGGCAAGAGACCCAGTACTTC.

The chain couples TRBV6-1 to TRBJ2-1; the match to TRBD1 covers 8 bases. With V trimmed by 2 bases and J by 3 bases, 6 bases remained unmatched. Germline V gene sequence: CDR1 MNHNS, CDR2 SASEGT. The CDR3 covers 16 residues. Here the CDR3 reads CASSEQDRVGYNEQFF. The CDR3 DNA is TGTGCCAGCAGTGAACAGGACAGGGTGGGCTACAATGAGCAGTTCTTC.

The J gene is TRBJ1-2, the V gene TRBV7-2; 9 bases map to TRBD1. Per germline, CDR1 SGHTA and CDR2 FQGNSA. This CDR3 is built from 15 residues. After removal of 2 bases from V and 4 bases from J, the junction contained 5 bases not matched to a gene. The CDR3 nucleotides read TGTGCCAGCAGCTTAAGGGACAGGGATCTCTATGGCTACACCTTC. Its protein is CASSLRDRDLYGYTF. Using reference TRBV7-2 and TRBJ1-2 for the parts outside the CDR3, the full variable domain is GAGVSQSPSNKVTEKGKDVELRCDPISGHTALYWYRQSLGQGLEFLIYFQGNSAPDKSGLPSDRFSAERTGGSVSTLTIQRTQQEDSAVYLCASSLRDRDLYGYTFGSGTRLTVV.

The rearrangement uses TRBV6-6 and TRBJ1-4; D is uncertain. This CDR3 has 12 amino acids. Germline loops: CDR1 MNHNY, CDR2 SVGAGI (reference sequence). Trimming stripped 7 bases from V and 5 bases from J, with 8 bases between. In nucleotides, the CDR3 is TGTGCCAGCACTCCTGGGAATGAAAAACTGTTTTTT. Protein sequence: CASTPGNEKLFF.

This chain connects TRBV7-8 to TRBJ1-6; D perhaps matches TRBD1 (5 bases). Trimming stripped 4 bases from V and 4 bases from J, with 11 bases between. In germline, CDR1 is SGHVS, CDR2 FQNEAQ. The CDR3 contains 15 residues. The CDR3 nucleotides read TGTGCCAGCAGCTCGACAGCATTATATAATTCACCCCTCCACTTT. Translated: CASSSTALYNSPLHF.

The chain recombines TRBV4-2 with TRBJ2-7, with 10 bases lining up with TRBD2. V trimming: 4 bases; J trimming: 3 bases; junction bases outside the gene matches: 9. This CDR3 spans 16 amino acids. Germline CDR1 LGHNA, CDR2 YNFKEQ. The CDR3 spells CASSPRTSGGGYEQYF. CDR3 DNA sequence: TGTGCCAGCAGCCCCCGGACTAGCGGCGGCGGCTACGAGCAGTACTTC.

The rearrangement links TRBV5-1 to TRBJ1-1, with D uncertain. Trimming removed 0 bases from V and 4 bases from J, with 13 bases in between. CDR1 and CDR2 (germline): SGHRS, YFSETQ. The CDR3 contains 15 residues. The CDR3 region has the DNA TGCGCCAGCAGCTTGGTTGTGGGATTGGGCACTGAAGCTTTCTTT. It codes for CASSLVVGLGTEAFF.

This sequence joins TRBV5-8 and TRBJ1-2; 7 bases fit TRBD1. This CDR3 has 15 amino acids. Looked up from germline, CDR1 is SGHTS and CDR2 is YDEGEE. V was pared by 0 bases and J by 4 bases, with 6 bases of the junction left unmatched. The CDR3 region is CASSLEGTVLYGYTF. CDR3 DNA sequence: TGTGCCAGCAGCTTGGAAGGGACAGTCCTCTATGGCTACACCTTC. Complete variable domain (other parts from reference TRBV5-8 and TRBJ1-2): EAGVTQSPTHLIKTRGQQATLRCSPISGHTSVYWYQQALGLGLQFLLWYDEGEERNRGNFPPRFSGRQFPNYSSELNVNALELEDSALYLCASSLEGTVLYGYTFGSGTRLTVV.

Concerning this clone itself: The same CDR3 arises from other DNA sequences in this sample as well. V and J are TRBV20-1 and TRBJ2-5; D is unresolved. Germline V gives CDR1 DFQATT, CDR2 SNEGSKA (reference sequence). V lost 3 bases to trimming and J lost 5 bases, with 7 bases between them. There are 11 residues in the CDR3. The CDR3 protein is CSASLGETQYF. The CDR3 nucleotides read TGCAGTGCTAGTCTTGGGGAGACCCAGTACTTC.

This chain connects TRBV3-1 (or the pseudogene TRBV3-2) to TRBJ1-2; a weak D match, TRBD1 (5 bases). The V end was cut by 4 bases, the J end by 2 bases, with 8 bases between. Germline V lookup: CDR1 LGHDT, CDR2 YNNKEL (reference sequence). The CDR3 sequence is 13 residues long. CDR3 region: CASSPEGNYGYTF. CDR3 DNA sequence: TGTGCCAGCAGCCCAGAGGGGAACTATGGCTACACCTTC.

This clone appeared once. Here the CDR3 DNA reads TGCGCCAGCAGCCAGGGGGTGGCGAACACTGAAGCTTTCTTT. Translating it yields CASSQGVANTEAFF. This chain uses TRBV5-1 with TRBJ1-1, with 7 bases lining up with TRBD1. Trimming took 4 bases from V and 1 from J; bases not matched to a gene: 4. Germline V gene sequence: CDR1 SGHRS, CDR2 YFSETQ. This CDR3 contains 14 residues.

This chain uses TRBV3-1 (or the pseudogene TRBV3-2) with TRBJ2-7; possibly TRBD1 or TRBD2 for D (5 bases each). Deletions cut 0 bases from V and 6 bases from J, with 12 bases between. Germline V CDR1 and CDR2: LGHDT, YNNKEL (reference sequence). The length of the CDR3 is 14 residues. CDR3 in amino acids: CASSQEARGVEQYF. CDR3 sequence (DNA): TGTGCCAGCAGCCAAGAGGCCAGAGGGGTCGAGCAGTACTTC.

The chain recombines TRBV29-1 with TRBJ1-1; D not resolved. The CDR3 runs to 12 residues. V lost 7 bases and J 5 bases, leaving 14 bases between the germline ends. In germline, CDR1 is SQVTM, CDR2 ANQGSEA. CDR3 coding DNA: TGCAGCGGGGCGGGGTTTAGTACTGAAGCTTTCTTT. It specifies CSGAGFSTEAFF.

This clone has more than one count but fewer than ten. Here the CDR3 DNA reads TGCAGTGCTAGTCTTGGACAGGGTTACGAGCAGTACTTC. It translates to CSASLGQGYEQYF. V usage is TRBV20-1 and J usage is TRBJ2-7, with 8 bases aligning to TRBD1. The CDR3 runs to 13 residues. The germline V gene has CDR1 DFQATT and CDR2 SNEGSKA (reference sequence). V was clipped by 3 bases and J by 4 bases; unmatched bases: 5.

V usage is TRBV27 and J usage is TRBJ2-3; D gene uncertain. This CDR3 is 14 amino acids long. Per the germline V gene, CDR1 is MNHEY and CDR2 is SMNVEV (reference sequence). The V end lost 6 bases, the J end lost 7 bases, and 17 bases lay between the germline ends. The CDR3 is CASRSDVNPYTQYF. The DNA of the CDR3 is TGTGCCAGCAGGTCGGACGTCAACCCTTATACGCAGTATTTT.

The V gene is TRBV15, the J gene TRBJ1-1; D unclear. This CDR3 has 14 amino acids. V was cut by 0 bases and J by 2 bases, with 7 bases left in between. Germline CDR1 LNHNV, CDR2 YYDKDF (reference sequence). DNA for the CDR3: TGTGCCACCAGCAGAGACCGAGCTAACACTGAAGCTTTCTTT. Translation gives CATSRDRANTEAFF. The variable domain in full, completed from reference TRBV15 and TRBJ1-1, reads DAMVIQNPRYQVTQFGKPVTLSCSQTLNHNVMYWYQQKSSQAPKLLFHYYDKDFNNEADTPDNFQSRRPNTSFCFLDIRSPGLGDTAMYLCATSRDRANTEAFFGQGTRLTVV.

This rearrangement joins TRBV20-1 to TRBJ2-6; TRBD1 or TRBD2 may be the D gene (6 bases each). The germline V and J ends were trimmed by 3 bases and 4 bases, with 19 bases remaining between them. CDR3 length: 17 residues. CDR1 and CDR2 from the germline V gene are DFQATT and SNEGSKA (reference sequence). The chain's CDR3 is CSASDYLSGAGANVLTF. CDR3 sequence (DNA): TGCAGTGCTAGTGACTACCTTTCGGGGGCCGGGGCCAACGTCCTGACTTTC.

The V gene is TRBV5-1, the J gene TRBJ1-5, with D hard to call. Per germline, CDR1 SGHRS and CDR2 YFSETQ. The CDR3 extends over 14 amino acids. V lost 0 bases and J lost 8, with 12 bases in between. The CDR3 spells CASSLDGVLEPQHF. CDR3 sequence (DNA): TGCGCCAGCAGCTTGGATGGGGTCCTTGAGCCCCAGCATTTT.

This chain joins TRBV7-9 and TRBJ1-2, with a tentative D call TRBD1 (5 bases). CDR1 and CDR2 (germline): SEHNR, FQNEAQ (reference sequence). The CDR3 is made up of 12 amino acids. V was clipped by 6 bases and J by 5 bases, with 10 bases between them. The CDR3 here is CASSRDGYGYTF. The CDR3 DNA reads TGTGCCAGCAGTAGGGACGGTTATGGCTACACCTTC.

V and J are TRBV28 and TRBJ2-7; 9 bases map to TRBD1. This CDR3 region has 14 residues. Germline CDR1 MDHEN, CDR2 SYDVKM. V dropped 5 bases and J dropped 3; count of bases not matched to a gene: 5. CDR3 in DNA: TGTGCCAGCAGTACAGGGGGCGCGGACTACGAGCAGTACTTC. The encoded protein is CASSTGGADYEQYF.

This chain joins TRBV12-3 or TRBV12-4 and TRBJ1-1, with D unresolved. This CDR3 has 13 residues. Trimming stripped 7 bases from V and 4 bases from J, with 13 bases between. This CDR3 reads CASTLGGVTEAFF. The CDR3 DNA reads as TGTGCCAGCACCCTCGGTGGCGTCACTGAAGCTTTCTTT.

V and J are TRBV27 and TRBJ2-1; D tentatively reads TRBD1 or TRBD2 (5 bases each). Trimming took off 3 bases at V and 5 bases at J, with 29 bases between the two ends. Germline values: CDR1 MNHEY, CDR2 SMNVEV (reference sequence). The CDR3 consists of 20 residues. Here the CDR3 reads CASSFPFIRDASFRNNEQFF. In DNA form, the CDR3 reads TGTGCCAGCAGTTTCCCCTTTATCCGGGACGCATCGTTCCGCAACAATGAGCAGTTCTTC.

V gene TRBV19 combines with J gene TRBJ1-2; TRBD1 might be the D (6 bases). Germline CDR1 and CDR2: LNHDA and SQIVND (reference sequence). Trimming removed 3 bases from V and 8 bases from J, with 16 bases in between. The CDR3 runs 14 residues. The CDR3 bases are TGTGCCAGTAGTATTTCCAGGGGATCGTTGGGCTACACCTTC. It encodes CASSISRGSLGYTF. The full variable domain, in which reference TRBV19 and TRBJ1-2 provide the parts outside the CDR3, is DGGITQSPKYLFRKEGQNVTLSCEQNLNHDAMYWYRQDPGQGLRLIYYSQIVNDFQKGDIAEGYSVSREKKESFPLTVTSAQKNPTAFYLCASSISRGSLGYTFGSGTRLTVV.

The chain joins TRBV2 to TRBJ2-5, with D hard to call. The germline V gene encodes CDR1 SNHLY and CDR2 FYNNEI. The V gene lost 7 bases and the J gene lost 2 bases, with 14 bases spanning the gap. The length of the CDR3 is 14 residues. The CDR3 nucleotides read TGTGCCAGCATCCTAGAGGCAACTCAAGAGACCCAGTACTTC. The encoded protein is CASILEATQETQYF.

The chain joins TRBV5-1 to TRBJ2-3; 9 nucleotides line up with TRBD2. With V trimmed by 4 bases and J by 2 bases, 11 bases remained unmatched. CDR3 length: 17 amino acids. Germline V gene sequence: CDR1 SGHRS, CDR2 YFSETQ. DNA of the CDR3: TGCGCCAGCAGCCCTGGACTCGCGGGGGGGGTCACAGATACGCAGTATTTT. It specifies CASSPGLAGGVTDTQYF.

This chain connects TRBV5-1 to TRBJ1-1, with 9 nucleotides matching TRBD1. Trimming at V came to 0 bases and at J to 5 bases, leaving 5 bases not matched to a gene. The CDR3 sequence is 15 residues long. Germline loops: CDR1 SGHRS, CDR2 YFSETQ. The CDR3 is CASSLAQGAVTEAFF. The CDR3 nucleotides read TGCGCCAGCAGCTTGGCACAGGGGGCTGTGACTGAAGCTTTCTTT.

This chain links TRBV5-5 with TRBJ2-7; D remains unclear. The CDR3 covers 12 residues. Trimming shortened V by 3 bases and J by 3 bases, and 7 bases separated the two germline ends. Looked up from germline, CDR1 is SGHKS and CDR2 is YYEKEE (reference sequence). DNA for the CDR3: TGTGCCAGCAGCTGGGGTGGCTACGAGCAGTACTTC. Amino acid sequence: CASSWGGYEQYF.

The V call is TRBV12-3 or TRBV12-4, the J call TRBJ2-7; D possibly matches TRBD1 or TRBD2 (5 bases each). V was cut by 3 bases and J by 3 bases, with 9 bases left in between. The CDR3 sequence is 13 residues long. The CDR3 is CASSLGEIYEQYF. CDR3 coding DNA: TGTGCCAGCAGTTTGGGGGAGATCTACGAGCAGTACTTC.

The chain carries TRBV20-1 and TRBJ1-2; maybe TRBD1 (6 bases). There are 11 residues in the CDR3. V was pared by 5 bases and J by 7 bases, with 11 bases between. Germline CDR1 and CDR2: DFQATT and SNEGSKA (reference sequence). For the CDR3, the DNA is TGCAGTGCTCCGGGGACAAGTGGCTACACCTTC. Its protein product is CSAPGTSGYTF.